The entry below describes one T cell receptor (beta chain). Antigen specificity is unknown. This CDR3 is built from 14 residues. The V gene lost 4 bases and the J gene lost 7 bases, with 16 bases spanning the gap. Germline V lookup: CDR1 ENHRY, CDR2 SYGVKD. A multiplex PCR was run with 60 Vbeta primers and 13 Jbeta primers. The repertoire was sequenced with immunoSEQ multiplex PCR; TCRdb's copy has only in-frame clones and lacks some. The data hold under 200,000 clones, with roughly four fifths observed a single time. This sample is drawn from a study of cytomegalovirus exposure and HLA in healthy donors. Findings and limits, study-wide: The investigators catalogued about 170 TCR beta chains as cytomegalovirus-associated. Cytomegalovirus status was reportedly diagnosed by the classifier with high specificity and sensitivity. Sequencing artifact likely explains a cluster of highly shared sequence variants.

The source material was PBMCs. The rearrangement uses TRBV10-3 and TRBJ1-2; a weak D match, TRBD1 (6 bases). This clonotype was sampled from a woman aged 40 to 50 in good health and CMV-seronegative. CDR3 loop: CAISVFGQNVGYTF. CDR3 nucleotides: TGTGCCATCAGTGTTTTCGGACAGAACGTTGGCTACACCTTC.